What follows are 30 T cell receptor beta chains derived from one specimen sequenced in a study of blood T cells in healthy people across ages. Primers used in a second PCR of about 7 to 12 cycles were a sample-barcoded 5' primer and a J-beta primer mix. TCRdb reprocessed the 5' RACE reads via MiXCR and lists one record per CDR3 protein. Among roughly 800,000 distinct CDR3 sequences, 58% were seen once, and the ten largest hold about 20%. Sequencing was performed on blood. These receptors all stem from a man in his thirties or forties in good health.

This clonotype was picked up many times. V is TRBV4-2 and J is TRBJ2-3, with 8 bases aligning to TRBD2. CDR3 length: 18 residues. V lost 2 bases and J lost 6; bases outside the gene matches: 16. CDR1 is LGHNA and CDR2 is YNFKEQ in the germline V gene. CDR3 loop: CASSQSFGGGRQWDTQYF. The CDR3 bases are TGTGCCAGCAGCCAATCCTTCGGCGGGGGGAGACAGTGGGATACGCAGTATTTT.

The chain's CDR3 is CASSLSGGRGRNYGYTF. CDR3 bases: TGTGCCAGCAGTTTATCTGGGGGCAGGGGGCGCAACTATGGCTACACCTTC. This sequence joins TRBV28 and TRBJ1-2, with TRBD1 identical over 8 bases. The V gene end was trimmed by 1 base and the J gene end by 2 bases; junction bases not matched to a gene: 9. In germline, CDR1 is MDHEN, CDR2 SYDVKM. This CDR3 has 17 amino acids.

This rearrangement joins TRBV29-1 to TRBJ2-3; 8 positions match TRBD2. The CDR3 totals 14 residues. CDR1 SQVTM and CDR2 ANQGSEA come from the germline V gene. Trimming at V came to 4 bases and at J to 4 bases, leaving 7 bases not matched to a gene. This CDR3 is CSVGLAGRSDTQYF. In DNA form, the CDR3 reads TGCAGCGTTGGGCTAGCGGGTAGGTCAGATACGCAGTATTTT.

The rearrangement links TRBV10-3 to TRBJ2-1; 9 bases are shared with TRBD1. The CDR3 totals 15 residues. Per the germline V gene, CDR1 is ENHRY and CDR2 is SYGVKD. Trimming cost V 6 bases and J 8 bases; bases outside gene matches: 11. DNA of the CDR3: TGTGCCATCAGAGATGGACAGGGGAAGCTCGATGAGCAGTTCTTC. Its translation is CAIRDGQGKLDEQFF.

The rearrangement links TRBV6-5 to TRBJ2-3, with D possibly being TRBD2 (5 bases). CDR3 size: 14 residues. CDR1 is MNHEY and CDR2 is SVGAGI in the germline V gene. Trimming removed 4 bases at V and 7 bases at J, with 15 bases between. The CDR3 region has the DNA TGTGCCAGCAGTTTAACCGGGATTGTACATACGCAGTATTTT. This sequence encodes CASSLTGIVHTQYF.

This clonotype has more than one count but fewer than ten. The J gene is TRBJ2-6, the V gene TRBV4-2; D gene ambiguous. Germline V gene data show CDR1 as LGHNA and CDR2 as YNFKEQ. V lost 1 base and J 3 bases, leaving 13 bases between the germline ends. The CDR3 consists of 17 residues. CDR3 amino acids: CASSQVPELGGANVLTF. The CDR3 DNA is TGTGCCAGCAGCCAAGTTCCAGAGCTCGGTGGGGCCAACGTCCTGACTTTC.

This chain connects TRBV6-5 to TRBJ1-2, with 7 positions matching TRBD1. CDR3 length equals 15 residues. The V segment lost 2 bases and the J segment 8 bases; nucleotides outside the gene matches: 11. Germline lookup yields CDR1 MNHEY and CDR2 SVGAGI. CDR3 sequence reads: CASSYIPTGTSGYTF. DNA of the CDR3: TGTGCCAGCAGTTACATACCGACAGGGACGTCGGGCTACACCTTC.

This rearrangement joins TRBV19 to TRBJ2-1; possible D gene TRBD2, 6 bases. Trimming pared 10 bases from V and 3 bases from J, leaving 16 bases between. The CDR3 runs 14 residues. The V gene's germline CDR1 is LNHDA and CDR2 SQIVND (reference sequence). DNA of the CDR3: TGTGCCATCTCAGACGGGACTGTCTACAATGAGCAGTTCTTC. Protein sequence: CAISDGTVYNEQFF.

This clonotype was counted between two and nine times. The rearrangement joins TRBV20-1 to TRBJ2-7, with D maybe TRBD2 (5 bases). Germline values: CDR1 DFQATT, CDR2 SNEGSKA (reference sequence). V lost 5 bases, J lost 3 bases, and 14 bases lay in between. The length of the CDR3 is 13 residues. This chain's CDR3 is CSASPSGRYEQYF. CDR3 in DNA: TGCAGTGCTTCACCGAGCGGACGCTACGAGCAGTACTTC.

J is TRBJ2-1 and V is TRBV15; the D call may be TRBD1 or TRBD2 (5 bases each). V dropped 5 bases and J dropped 4 bases, with 15 bases sitting between them. This CDR3 spans 15 amino acids. Germline-derived CDR1 and CDR2 are LNHNV and YYDKDF (reference sequence). CDR3 region: CATSLRGGIYNEQFF. DNA of the CDR3: TGTGCCACCAGCCTCCGGGGCGGCATTTACAATGAGCAGTTCTTC.

The genes are TRBV3-1 and TRBJ2-1, with 7 bases aligning to TRBD1. Unmatched junction bases numbered 8, after V lost 5 bases and J lost 4 bases. The length of the CDR3 is 15 residues. Germline CDR1 is LGHDT and CDR2 is YNNKEL (reference sequence). CDR3 coding DNA: TGTGCCAGCAGCTCACGGGACAGAAGTTACAATGAGCAGTTCTTC. Translation gives CASSSRDRSYNEQFF.

V usage is TRBV29-1 and J usage is TRBJ2-1; 8 bases map to TRBD1. This CDR3 spans 17 amino acids. The V and J ends lost 6 bases and 6 bases, in that order; junction bases with no gene match: 19. Germline V gene sequence: CDR1 SQVTM, CDR2 ANQGSEA. CDR3 sequence: CSVRILSRGLFINEQFF. The CDR3 coding sequence is TGCAGCGTACGCATTCTAAGCAGGGGGCTATTTATCAATGAGCAGTTCTTC.

The chain uses TRBV7-2 and TRBJ1-2; TRBD1 aligns across 9 bases. The CDR3 has 14 residues. Trimming removed 5 bases from V and 3 bases from J; junction bases left unmatched: 4. Germline V gene data show CDR1 as SGHTA and CDR2 as FQGNSA. CDR3 nucleotide sequence: TGTGCCAGCAGCGGGACAGGGAGGGACTATGGCTACACCTTC. The encoded protein is CASSGTGRDYGYTF.

The chain is built from TRBV25-1 and TRBJ1-1; no reliable D call. Germline CDR1 reads MGHDK; CDR2 reads SYGVNS. The V gene lost 4 bases and the J gene lost 6 bases, with 12 bases spanning the gap. CDR3 length: 13 residues. Here the CDR3 reads CASSGAGPPEAFF. CDR3 coding DNA: TGTGCCAGCAGTGGGGCCGGGCCACCTGAAGCTTTCTTT.

This chain connects TRBV20-1 to TRBJ2-5, with TRBD2 matching 10 bases. V gave up 5 bases and J gave up 7 bases; unmatched junction bases: 13. Germline-derived CDR1 and CDR2 are DFQATT and SNEGSKA (reference sequence). This CDR3 comprises 15 residues. CDR3: CSAGPGAGGDGTQYF. DNA for the CDR3: TGCAGTGCTGGCCCAGGAGCGGGAGGGGATGGGACCCAGTACTTC.

The chain is built from TRBV27 and TRBJ2-7; no reliable D call. The CDR3 contains 15 residues. Trimming removed 2 bases at V and 0 bases at J, with 11 bases between. CDR1 is MNHEY and CDR2 is SMNVEV in the germline V gene (reference sequence). This CDR3 is CASSLTGRFSYEQYF. CDR3 DNA: TGTGCCAGCAGTTTAACTGGTAGATTCTCCTACGAGCAGTACTTC.

This chain joins TRBV12-3 or TRBV12-4 and TRBJ1-2; a weak D match, TRBD1 (6 bases). Trimming removed 4 bases from V and 1 base from J, with 10 bases in between. The CDR3 loop spans 14 amino acids. Written as DNA, the CDR3 is TGTGCCAGCAGTTACGGGACATTTAACTATGGCTACACCTTC. Protein sequence: CASSYGTFNYGYTF.

The rearrangement uses TRBV3-1 and TRBJ2-7; 9 positions agree with TRBD2. The tail of the sequence fits TRBJ2-5 better, so the J call may be wrong. The CDR3 runs to 17 residues. CDR1 is LGHDT and CDR2 is YNNKEL in the germline V gene (reference sequence). CDR3 protein: CASSQVAGGDILGTQYF. The CDR3 nucleotides read TGTGCCAGCAGCCAAGTTGCGGGGGGGGATATATTGGGGACCCAGTACTTC.

This clonotype is a singleton in its sample. The J gene is TRBJ1-2, the V gene TRBV19, with D possibly TRBD1 on 6 matching bases. CDR3 length: 15 residues. Germline CDR1 and CDR2: LNHDA and SQIVND (reference sequence). Trimming removed 6 bases from V and 1 base from J, with 15 bases in between. CDR3 sequence: CASRRGRQNNYGYTF. DNA for the CDR3: TGTGCCAGTAGAAGGGGGAGACAGAATAACTATGGCTACACCTTC.

In nucleotides, the CDR3 is TGCAGCGTTGAAGATCGGGGAGAGACCCAGTACTTC. Amino acid sequence: CSVEDRGETQYF. This chain uses TRBV29-1 with TRBJ2-5, with TRBD2 as a possible D gene (5 bases). Trimming removed 0 bases from V and 4 bases from J, with 6 bases in between. This CDR3 region has 12 residues. Germline values: CDR1 SQVTM, CDR2 ANQGSEA.

The rearrangement uses TRBV7-6 and TRBJ2-1; 7 positions match TRBD2. Trimming cost V 4 bases and J 0 bases; bases outside gene matches: 9. The germline CDR1 and CDR2 sequences are SGHVS and FNYEAQ. The CDR3 loop spans 17 amino acids. The CDR3 is CASSSQRGGNSYNEQFF. The CDR3 coding sequence is TGTGCCAGCAGCTCCCAGCGGGGCGGAAACTCCTACAATGAGCAGTTCTTC. Filled out from reference TRBV7-6 and TRBJ2-1, the complete variable domain reads GAGVSQSPRYKVTKRGQDVALRCDPISGHVSLYWYRQALGQGPEFLTYFNYEAQQDKSGLPNDRFSAERPEGSISTLTIQRTEQRDSAMYRCASSSQRGGNSYNEQFFGPGTRLTVL.

Notes on this clonotype: The junction departs from germline at one end; a sequencing error may be responsible. The chain recombines TRBV9 with TRBJ2-1; 9 positions agree with TRBD2. CDR3 length equals 21 residues. Per germline, CDR1 SGDLS and CDR2 YYNGEE. CDR3 coding DNA: TGTACCAGCAGCGTAGACGGGTCGGTAGCGGGGGTGGGATCCCCTCCTAGAGAGCAGTTCTTC. This encodes CTSSVDGSVAGVGSPPREQFF.

The chain employs TRBV7-9 and TRBJ2-5; D uncertain. The J call is uncertain, as TRBJ2-7 better fits the DNA end. The germline V gene has CDR1 SEHNR and CDR2 FQNEAQ (reference sequence). CDR3 length: 13 residues. The CDR3 nucleotides are TGTGCCAGCAGCGACGGACCTTGGGGCGAGCAGTACTTC. Its protein product is CASSDGPWGEQYF.

The chain recombines TRBV6-2 or TRBV6-3 with TRBJ2-1; 11 bases are shared with TRBD2. After removal of 2 bases from V and 13 bases from J, the junction contained 10 bases not matched to a gene. The CDR3 spans 15 residues. CDR1 is MNHEY and CDR2 is SVGEGT in the germline V gene. CDR3: CASSYSVASGGFQFF. Written as DNA, the CDR3 is TGTGCCAGCAGTTACAGCGTGGCTAGCGGGGGGTTTCAGTTCTTC.

This clonotype appeared once. This chain connects TRBV20-1 to TRBJ2-1; 8 bases map to TRBD2. The CDR3 is 13 amino acids. The germline V gene has CDR1 DFQATT and CDR2 SNEGSKA (reference sequence). V was clipped by 4 bases and J by 4 bases; unmatched bases: 3. In nucleotides, the CDR3 is TGCAGTGCTATACGGGGGGGATACAATGAGCAGTTCTTC. Translated, it gives CSAIRGGYNEQFF.

The chain links TRBV2 to TRBJ1-4, with D hard to call. Germline assignment: CDR1 SNHLY and CDR2 FYNNEI. V was shortened by 1 base and J by 6 bases, with 6 bases between the two germline ends. The CDR3 has 13 amino acids. CDR3 DNA sequence: TGTGCCAGCAGTGAAGAATGGGATGAAAAACTGTTTTTT. Amino acids: CASSEEWDEKLFF.

The chain employs TRBV7-2 and TRBJ2-4, with D possibly matching TRBD2 (6 bases). Germline V CDR1 and CDR2: SGHTA, FQGNSA. Trimming stripped 0 bases from V and 8 bases from J, with 11 bases between. The CDR3 covers 14 residues. CDR3 bases: TGTGCCAGCAGCTTAGCCCCGGGAGCGGACATTCAGTACTTC. It encodes CASSLAPGADIQYF.

This rearrangement joins TRBV20-1 to TRBJ2-5, with a tentative D call TRBD2 (5 bases). V was cut by 0 bases and J by 5 bases, with 13 bases left in between. CDR1 is DFQATT and CDR2 is SNEGSKA in the germline V gene (reference sequence). The CDR3 loop spans 14 amino acids. This chain's CDR3 is CSARDTIGSETQYF. CDR3 DNA sequence: TGCAGTGCTAGAGATACTATTGGGAGTGAGACCCAGTACTTC.

Written as DNA, the CDR3 is TGCAGCGGCGGTATTCCGGGACAGGGCTACGAGCAGTACTTC. It is translated as CSGGIPGQGYEQYF. This sequence joins TRBV29-1 and TRBJ2-7; 9 bases map to TRBD1. Germline V gene lookup returns CDR1 SQVTM and CDR2 ANQGSEA. The CDR3 covers 14 residues. J was trimmed by 3 bases and V by 7 bases; bases with no gene match: 10.

The chain joins TRBV7-9 to TRBJ1-4; D remains unclear. Trimming cost V 1 base and J 8 bases, with 11 bases left between them. The CDR3 contains 14 residues. Germline V gene sequence: CDR1 SEHNR, CDR2 FQNEAQ (reference sequence). The CDR3, as DNA: TGTGCCAGCAGCTTAGGGGCCCTCGAAGAAAAACTGTTTTTT. Its protein is CASSLGALEEKLFF.